The 15 T cell receptor delta chains in this list originate from one sample, sequenced in a study of gamma-delta chains in newborns, infants, children (dated by TCRdb to the late 2010s). The run used an Illumina MiSeq. TCRdb called clones anew from the public reads via CATT; matching DNA rows were later pooled. A total of 4,000 to 5,000 delta-chain clones appear in this sample, 6.2% of them only once. Roughly a sixth of the sample is taken by the ten largest. The specimen sequenced was blood. These receptors all come from a child who was a newborn, infant or young child, either healthy, febrile or measles-vaccinated (not recorded which).

This clone came up a few times. J is TRDJ1 and V is TRAV29/DV5; TRDD3 matches at 8 bases. This CDR3 contains 15 residues. Germline V gives CDR1 NSMFDY, CDR2 ISSIKDK. V dropped 1 base and J dropped 3; count of bases not matched to a gene: 8. CDR3 in amino acids: CAASPLGGLPDKLIF. The DNA for the CDR3 is TGTGCAGCAAGCCCCCTTGGGGGATTACCCGATAAACTCATCTTT.

As for this clone: A much larger clone sits a single nucleotide away, making a read error possible. V gene TRDV2 combines with J gene TRDJ3, with 11 bases matching TRDD3. Germline values: CDR1 GEAIGNYY, CDR2 EKD. The CDR3 is made up of 20 amino acids. CDR3 DNA: TGTGCCCGTGACACGATGGGGACTGGGGGATACTCCTGGGACACCCGACAGATGTTTTTC. Residues: CARDTMGTGGYSWDTRQMFF.

This clone was found a few times. The chain is built from TRDV1 and TRDJ1; 8 bases line up with TRDD3. This CDR3 spans 23 amino acids. Per the germline V gene, CDR1 is TSWWSYY and CDR2 is QGS. Trimming removed 1 base from V and 0 bases from J; junction bases left unmatched: 25. The CDR3 nucleotides are TGTGCTCTTGGGGAACCCCCTTCCCCCAGACCCCAAGGACTGGGGGCATACACCGATAAACTCATCTTT. This gives the protein CALGEPPSPRPQGLGAYTDKLIF.

The V gene is uncalled and the J gene is TRDJ2; the D call TRDD3 from the table was never checked on the DNA. The CDR3 extends over 19 amino acids. The CDR3 here is CACDTVLGDTRILTAQLFF. As DNA, the CDR3 is TGTGCCTGTGACACCGTACTGGGGGATACGCGCATTTTGACAGCACAACTCTTCTTT.

The chain joins TRDV2 to TRDJ3; D is undetermined. TCRdb is silent on the J gene; assignment here came from matching the DNA to germline. Germline CDR1 and CDR2: GEAIGNYY and EKD. The CDR3 extends over 19 amino acids. V was pared by 0 bases and J by 0 bases, with 14 bases between. CDR3 loop: CACDTGGRSSSWDTRQMFF. CDR3 DNA sequence: TGTGCCTGTGACACCGGCGGTAGAAGCTCCTCCTGGGACACCCGACAGATGTTTTTC.

The genes are TRDV1 and TRDJ1, with a tentative D call TRDD3 (6 bases). V lost 5 bases to trimming and J lost 0 bases, with 22 bases between them. This CDR3 spans 18 amino acids. Germline assignment: CDR1 TSWWSYY and CDR2 QGS. DNA of the CDR3: TGTGCTCTTGGGAACCCGGGGGGGCTGGGGAGAAACACCGATAAACTCATCTTT. Its protein product is CALGNPGGLGRNTDKLIF.

About this clone: Other DNA variants within this sample encode the same CDR3. The chain combines TRDV2 with TRDJ3; D is perhaps TRDD3 (5 bases). Trimming stripped 0 bases from V and 0 bases from J, with 11 bases between. The germline gives CDR1 GEAIGNYY, CDR2 EKD. CDR3 length: 18 residues. In nucleotides, the CDR3 is TGTGCCTGTGACACCTGGGGCCCTAGCTCCTGGGACACCCGACAGATGTTTTTC. Its translation: CACDTWGPSSWDTRQMFF.

This clone has only a few counts. The sample carries other DNA sequences with the same CDR3. The J gene is TRDJ1, the V gene TRDV1; D unclear. This CDR3 has 18 amino acids. Germline V gives CDR1 TSWWSYY, CDR2 QGS. V gave up 2 bases and J gave up 1 base, with 20 bases separating them. CDR3 loop: CALGESARVQSPTDKLIF. DNA for the CDR3: TGTGCTCTTGGGGAATCGGCACGGGTTCAAAGTCCCACCGATAAACTCATCTTT.

This clone turned up a few times. This rearrangement joins TRDV2 to TRDJ1; no clear D gene. CDR3 length equals 15 residues. Per the germline V gene, CDR1 is GEAIGNYY and CDR2 is EKD. Trimming pared 3 bases from V and 0 bases from J, leaving 13 bases between. CDR3 amino acids: CACDSLDVYTDKLIF. The CDR3 DNA reads as TGTGCCTGTGACTCCTTGGACGTGTACACCGATAAACTCATCTTT.

This clone appeared a few times. The likely explanation is a read error, given a far larger clone one base away. V usage is TRDV2 and J usage is TRDJ3, with 11 bases matching TRDD3. Trimming at V came to 3 bases and at J to 2 bases, leaving 2 bases not matched to a gene. The CDR3 extends over 17 amino acids. The germline gives CDR1 GEAIGNYY, CDR2 EKD. The CDR3 loop is CACDLLGDTWDTRQMFF. DNA of the CDR3: TGTGCCTGTGACCTACTGGGGGATACCTGGGACACCCGACAGATGTTTTTC.

This clone was seen more than once but under ten times. This probably arose from a read error, given a far larger clone one base away. Other DNA variants within this sample encode the same CDR3. V gene TRDV2 combines with J gene TRDJ3; 11 positions agree with TRDD3. After removal of 0 bases from V and 0 bases from J, the junction contained 3 bases not matched to a gene. The CDR3 covers 19 residues. Germline V gives CDR1 GEAIGNYY, CDR2 EKD. Here the CDR3 reads CACDTLLGDSSWDTRQMFF. The CDR3 DNA sequence: TGTGCCTGTGACACCCTACTGGGGGATAGCTCCTGGGACACCCGACAGATGTTTTTC.

The chain couples TRDV1 to TRDJ1; D is undetermined. The CDR3 runs 19 residues. The V end was cut by 0 bases, the J end by 0 bases, with 20 bases between. Germline V gene lookup returns CDR1 TSWWSYY and CDR2 QGS. The chain's CDR3 is CALGELRHFAWPYTDKLIF. CDR3 DNA: TGTGCTCTTGGGGAACTCCGTCACTTCGCATGGCCGTACACCGATAAACTCATCTTT.

In this sample, this clone turned up a few times. The chain uses TRDV2 and TRDJ3; 8 bases agree with TRDD3. V was pared by 0 bases and J by 4 bases, with 10 bases of the junction left unmatched. The CDR3 is 19 amino acids. Germline CDR1 reads GEAIGNYY; CDR2 reads EKD. The CDR3 reads CACDTIRDTRSWDTRQMFF. In nucleotides, the CDR3 is TGTGCCTGTGACACCATACGGGATACGCGAAGTTGGGACACCCGACAGATGTTTTTC.

This clone was seen a handful of times. With a far larger clone one base away, a read error is the likely cause. Other nucleotide sequences from this sample produce the same CDR3. The rearrangement links TRDV2 to TRDJ3, with TRDD3 matching over 10 bases. The CDR3 has 18 amino acids. Trimming took 0 bases from V and 2 from J; bases not matched to a gene: 3. Germline CDR1 is GEAIGNYY and CDR2 is EKD. Here the CDR3 reads CACDTVLGDTWDTRQMFF. In DNA form, the CDR3 reads TGTGCCTGTGACACCGTCCTGGGGGATACCTGGGACACCCGACAGATGTTTTTC.

The chain combines TRDV2 with TRDJ3; tentatively, D is TRDD3 (5 bases). The CDR3 consists of 18 residues. The V end was cut by 8 bases, the J end by 5 bases, with 24 bases between. Germline-derived CDR1 and CDR2 are GEAIGNYY and EKD. In DNA, the CDR3 is TGTGCCTCCGACGACGTACTTAGCGATACCCGGGACACCCGACAGATGTTTTTC. The encoded protein is CASDDVLSDTRDTRQMFF.